One sample yielded the 6 T cell receptor beta chains listed below, sequenced in a study of regulatory and conventional T cells in RAG deficiency. Regulatory T cells were sorted from blood as CD4+ CD25-high CD127-low cells. Data came from immunoSEQ multiplex PCR; TCRdb stores just in-frame clones and leaves some out. The profile shows about 19,000 clones, roughly 89% of them singletons. This sample also appeared in a second study, on regulatory T cells. Per that study: Amplification used 52 TRBV primers and 13 TRBJ primers.

Sequences were obtained from Tregs sorted from blood. The receptor source for this set is a human donor in good health.

The V and J genes are TRBV5-1 and TRBJ2-2; 7 positions match TRBD2. The CDR3 sequence is 15 residues long. From germline, CDR1 is SGHRS and CDR2 YFSETQ. The junction had 8 bases not matched to a gene; V was cut back by 5 bases and J by 4 bases. DNA for the CDR3: TGCGCCAGCAGGCCGCGGGAGCCGGGCACCGGGGAGCTGTTTTTT. The encoded protein is CASRPREPGTGELFF.

J is TRBJ2-7 and V is TRBV28; D unclear. Germline assignment: CDR1 MDHEN and CDR2 SYDVKM. The length of the CDR3 is 16 residues. Trimming removed 5 bases at V and 5 bases at J, with 22 bases between. CDR3 residues: CASSRPVIGPLHEQYF. The CDR3 DNA follows: TGTGCCAGCAGTCGACCTGTGATCGGGCCGCTCCACGAGCAGTACTTC.

This rearrangement joins TRBV14 to TRBJ1-1; no clear D. Trimming removed 3 bases from V and 0 bases from J, with 8 bases in between. CDR3 length: 14 residues. Germline loops: CDR1 SGHDN, CDR2 FVKESK. The DNA of the CDR3 is TGTGCCAGCAGCCACGGACGGCTGAACACTGAAGCTTTCTTT. It codes for CASSHGRLNTEAFF.

The CDR3 DNA sequence: TGTGCCAGCAGTTTGGGGGCAAAAAATTCACCCCTCCACTTT. It codes for CASSLGAKNSPLHF. V gene TRBV28 combines with J gene TRBJ1-6; possible D gene TRBD1, 6 bases. CDR3 size: 14 residues. V was cut by 3 bases and J by 7 bases, with 10 bases left in between. Germline lookup yields CDR1 MDHEN and CDR2 SYDVKM.

This chain connects TRBV6-1 to TRBJ1-6, with 7 bases that match TRBD1. J was trimmed by 9 bases and V by 6 bases; bases with no gene match: 8. The germline V gene encodes CDR1 MNHNS and CDR2 SASEGT. This CDR3 has 14 amino acids. CDR3 nucleotide sequence: TGTGCCAGCAGCCGGGCCAGGGACAGTTCACCCCTCCACTTT. It encodes CASSRARDSSPLHF.

The chain recombines TRBV7-9 with TRBJ1-1; D is perhaps TRBD1 (5 bases). V lost 1 base, J lost 3 bases, and 9 bases lay in between. This CDR3 comprises 14 residues. Germline CDR1 reads SEHNR; CDR2 reads FQNEAQ (reference sequence). CDR3: CASSLGLGDTEAFF. The CDR3, as DNA: TGTGCCAGCAGCTTAGGTCTGGGGGACACTGAAGCTTTCTTT.